This T cell receptor beta chain is from a study of CD8 T cells in ankylosing spondylitis. Study-wide results and limits: Clones tied to disease were said to be significantly enriched in matched ankylosing spondylitis synovial fluid. Ankylosing spondylitis blood appeared to be characterized by a TCR beta motif of 8 or 9 highly homologous variants. Before this, some motif variants had been reported in reactive arthritis synovial fluid and blood.

Quantitative 5'-RACE with molecular barcodes was used to make the TCR beta libraries. TCRdb used MiXCR to reprocess the 5' RACE reads, holding one entry per CDR3 protein. This sample has 750,000 to 850,000 distinct CDR3 sequences, with 10% to 15% found just once. Details on this clonotype: Its antigen is unknown. A junction boundary mismatches the germline segment, possibly from a read error.

Germline CDR1 is SEHNR and CDR2 is FQNEAQ (reference sequence). The CDR3 sequence is 15 residues long. The specimen sequenced was blood, either unsorted or a sorted T cell fraction (not recorded which). V gene TRBV7-9 combines with J gene TRBJ2-4, with 7 bases matching TRBD1. The source of this sequence is a male donor with ankylosing spondylitis. The CDR3 protein is CASSYAGTEGNIQYF. CDR3 bases: TGTGCCAGCAGCTACGCCGGGACAGAAGGGAACATTCAGTATTTC.